A single sample is the source of the 26 T cell receptor beta chains below, sequenced in a study of T cell repertoires in cytomegalovirus infection. MiXCR, run by TCRdb on the reads, gives a single entry per CDR3 protein. Here the sample spans about 490,000 distinct CDR3 sequences, approximately 15% being singletons. The sample comprised CD8+ T cells from PBMCs. These receptors came from a human donor in good health (CMV status not recorded). Some clones in this sample may be carry-over from other donors' samples.

The CDR3: CASSHDTGPNSPLHF. The CDR3 DNA is TGCGCCAGCAGCCACGACACAGGGCCTAATTCACCCCTCCACTTT. V is TRBV4-1 and J is TRBJ1-6; D might be TRBD1 (6 bases). Germline V lookup: CDR1 MGHRA, CDR2 YSYEKL. V was clipped by 3 bases and J by 6 bases, with 12 bases between them. The CDR3 spans 15 residues.

This clonotype was seen repeatedly, ten times or more. The CDR3 DNA reads as TGTGCCAGCAGTGAAGGGCCGGTTCAGTACTTC. Protein product: CASSEGPVQYF. The V call is TRBV6-1, the J call TRBJ2-4; D gene uncertain. In germline, CDR1 is MNHNS, CDR2 SASEGT. V lost 1 base and J lost 11, with 6 bases in between. This CDR3 contains 11 residues.

The chain links TRBV5-6 to TRBJ2-7; TRBD1 or TRBD2 may be the D gene (5 bases each). The CDR3 spans 15 residues. V was trimmed by 1 base and J by 5 bases, leaving 16 bases between them. Per germline, CDR1 SGHDT and CDR2 YYEEEE. CDR3 nucleotide sequence: TGTGCCAGCAGCTTGTGGGGAGAAGGGGTCGACGAGCAGTACTTC. Residues: CASSLWGEGVDEQYF.

This clonotype was found a few times. The rearrangement joins TRBV19 to TRBJ1-1; D is uncertain. CDR1 and CDR2 (germline): LNHDA, SQIVND (reference sequence). The length of the CDR3 is 11 residues. The CDR3 DNA is TGTGCGTCCGGACCTCGAATCAAGGCTTTCTTT. Amino acids: CASGPRIKAFF.

This clonotype was counted many times. The CDR3 nucleotides read TGTGCCAGCAGCGTCGGGACAGGGGGTGACTATGGCTACACCTTC. This sequence encodes CASSVGTGGDYGYTF. The chain has TRBV9 and TRBJ1-2, with 11 bases fitting TRBD1. V shed 2 bases, J shed 3 bases, and the junction held 3 bases outside the gene matches. The CDR3 is made up of 15 amino acids. In germline, CDR1 is SGDLS, CDR2 YYNGEE.

This clonotype was seen ten or more times. The chain is built from TRBV6-1 and TRBJ2-1; 8 bases line up with TRBD2. Per germline, CDR1 MNHNS and CDR2 SASEGT. The CDR3 has 15 residues. Trimming cost V 5 bases and J 3 bases; bases outside gene matches: 6. The CDR3 DNA follows: TGTGCCAGCAGTACCCTCAGCGGGGGCTACAATGAGCAGTTCTTC. As protein: CASSTLSGGYNEQFF.

This clonotype was observed a handful of times. The chain carries TRBV6-6 and TRBJ2-7; D not resolved. The CDR3 totals 13 residues. Between the trimmed V and J ends, which lost 6 bases and 6 bases, there was a span of 15 bases. The germline CDR1 and CDR2 sequences are MNHNY and SVGAGI (reference sequence). CDR3 bases: TGTGCCAGCAGCCCCCAAGGAAGAGGCGAGCAGTACTTC. It specifies CASSPQGRGEQYF.

This clonotype was found many times. The gene calls are TRBV7-3 and TRBJ2-3, with TRBD2 as a possible D gene (6 bases). The CDR3 has 16 amino acids. The V and J ends lost 0 bases and 10 bases respectively, with 20 bases between them. The V gene's germline CDR1 is SGHTA and CDR2 FQGTGA. The CDR3 DNA follows: TGTGCCAGCAGCTTAACGGATCGCGGAGGGCGTAAAGCGCAGTATTTT. This codes for CASSLTDRGGRKAQYF.

Only a few counts were recorded for this clonotype. This chain joins TRBV18 and TRBJ1-1, with D possibly matching TRBD1 (6 bases). This CDR3 contains 15 residues. Germline V gives CDR1 KGHSH, CDR2 LQKENI. V lost 3 bases to trimming and J lost 0 bases, with 11 bases between them. CDR3 amino acids: CASSPTDSMNTEAFF. In DNA form, the CDR3 reads TGTGCCAGCTCACCCACGGACAGCATGAACACTGAAGCTTTCTTT.

This clonotype showed up just a few times. CDR3 bases: TGTGCCAGCAGCGCCTCCGGCGAAGTTGCAACTAATGAAAAACTGTTTTTT. Amino acid sequence: CASSASGEVATNEKLFF. This rearrangement joins TRBV9 to TRBJ1-4; D is uncertain. V was trimmed by 3 bases and J by 0 bases, leaving 15 bases between them. The CDR3 has 17 amino acids. CDR1 is SGDLS and CDR2 is YYNGEE in the germline V gene.

This clonotype was observed a few times. The V call is TRBV5-1, the J call TRBJ2-1; the D is unclear. CDR1 is SGHRS, CDR2 YFSETQ, per germline. Trimming removed 3 bases from V and 6 bases from J, with 10 bases in between. This CDR3 contains 13 residues. CDR3 sequence: CASSSHMGNEQFF. CDR3 DNA sequence: TGCGCCAGCAGCTCGCATATGGGCAATGAGCAGTTCTTC.

This clonotype was found a few times. The rearrangement links TRBV20-1 to TRBJ2-1, with 8 bases lining up with TRBD1. V was pared by 0 bases and J by 4 bases, with 5 bases of the junction left unmatched. CDR3 length: 15 residues. Germline V gene lookup returns CDR1 DFQATT and CDR2 SNEGSKA (reference sequence). CDR3 in DNA: TGCAGTGCTAGAGATCAGGGACAGGCATACAATGAGCAGTTCTTC. Its translation is CSARDQGQAYNEQFF.

This clonotype was seen ten or more times. V is TRBV6-5 and J is TRBJ2-7, with D possibly matching TRBD2 (5 bases). The ends were cut back, 4 bases at V and 5 bases at J, with 12 bases in the middle. The CDR3 loop spans 13 amino acids. In germline, CDR1 is MNHEY, CDR2 SVGAGI. CDR3 loop: CASSSTLEDEQYF. The CDR3 DNA sequence: TGTGCCAGCAGTTCGACACTGGAGGACGAGCAGTACTTC.

This clonotype was recorded many times. This chain connects TRBV20-1 to TRBJ2-2; 10 bases are shared with TRBD2. CDR1 and CDR2 (germline): DFQATT, SNEGSKA (reference sequence). The CDR3 sequence is 17 residues long. V was clipped by 7 bases and J by 5 bases; unmatched bases: 16. CDR3 nucleotides: TGCAGTGGATGGGGAGCTAGCGGGAGTCGGGGGACCGGGGAGCTGTTTTTT. Translation: CSGWGASGSRGTGELFF.

In this sample, this clonotype turned up many times. The rearrangement uses TRBV7-2 and TRBJ2-7; maybe TRBD2 (6 bases). With 7 bases removed from V and 4 bases from J, the gap between germline ends came to 14 bases. The germline V gene encodes CDR1 SGHTA and CDR2 FQGNSA. The CDR3 contains 13 residues. This CDR3 is CASIPGGFYEQYF. The CDR3 region has the DNA TGTGCCAGCATCCCTGGGGGGTTTTACGAGCAGTACTTC.

This clonotype was counted ten times or more. The chain links TRBV7-9 to TRBJ2-6, with D hard to call. Germline V gives CDR1 SEHNR, CDR2 FQNEAQ (reference sequence). V lost 2 bases and J 1 base, leaving 12 bases between the germline ends. The CDR3 length is 17 residues. CDR3 region: CASSLLQPISGANVLTF. For the CDR3, the DNA is TGTGCCAGCAGCTTATTACAGCCTATATCTGGGGCCAACGTCCTGACTTTC.

This sequence joins TRBV20-1 and TRBJ2-7; D is tentatively TRBD1 or TRBD2 (5 bases each). Trimming took 3 bases from V and 1 from J, leaving 16 bases between them. The CDR3 is 15 residues long. Germline-derived CDR1 and CDR2 are DFQATT and SNEGSKA (reference sequence). CDR3 protein: CSARGPRDQSYEQYF. In DNA form, the CDR3 reads TGCAGTGCTAGGGGTCCCCGGGACCAATCCTACGAGCAGTACTTC.

This clonotype was found many times. The rearrangement joins TRBV28 to TRBJ1-2; D possibly corresponds to TRBD1 (6 bases). Germline V gives CDR1 MDHEN, CDR2 SYDVKM. The CDR3 is made up of 17 amino acids. Trimming shortened V by 4 bases and J by 1 base, and 19 bases separated the two germline ends. This chain's CDR3 is CASSSNRDIPRNYGYTF. CDR3 DNA: TGTGCCAGCAGTTCTAACCGGGACATCCCCCGTAACTATGGCTACACCTTC.

This clonotype was detected many times. This sequence joins TRBV6-1 and TRBJ1-5, with D unresolved. V lost 0 bases to trimming and J lost 0 bases, with 9 bases between them. The CDR3 runs 16 residues. The germline V gene encodes CDR1 MNHNS and CDR2 SASEGT. CDR3 sequence: CASSEALPISNQPQHF. CDR3 DNA sequence: TGTGCCAGCAGTGAAGCGCTTCCTATTAGCAATCAGCCCCAGCATTTT.

The rearrangement links TRBV4-1 to TRBJ2-5; weak D call: TRBD1 (6 bases). With 0 bases removed from V and 1 base from J, the gap between germline ends came to 9 bases. The CDR3 runs to 15 residues. The germline V gene has CDR1 MGHRA and CDR2 YSYEKL. CDR3 region: CASSQDSGVQETQYF. CDR3 DNA: TGCGCCAGCAGCCAAGATTCAGGGGTCCAAGAGACCCAGTACTTC.

This clonotype was observed a handful of times. V gene TRBV6-4 combines with J gene TRBJ2-1; D may be TRBD2 (6 bases). The CDR3 extends over 17 amino acids. Germline V CDR1 and CDR2: MRHNA, SNTAGT. V lost 0 bases, J lost 2 bases, and 14 bases lay in between. CDR3 DNA sequence: TGTGCCAGCAGTGACTCTAGCGGTCTCAACGCCTACAATGAGCAGTTCTTC. Translating gives CASSDSSGLNAYNEQFF.

The chain recombines TRBV12-5 with TRBJ1-3; 9 positions match TRBD1. Germline values: CDR1 LGHNT, CDR2 FRNRAP. J was trimmed by 3 bases and V by 5 bases; bases with no gene match: 5. CDR3 size: 15 residues. The CDR3 here is CASGTTGGGGNTIYF. CDR3 DNA: TGTGCTAGTGGTACAACAGGGGGCGGTGGAAACACCATATATTTT.

In this sample, this clonotype turned up a few times. The chain uses TRBV27 and TRBJ1-4; D is perhaps TRBD1 (5 bases). The V gene lost 3 bases and the J gene lost 6 bases, with 11 bases spanning the gap. The CDR3 length is 14 residues. Germline CDR1 MNHEY, CDR2 SMNVEV (reference sequence). CDR3 protein: CASSFGRGYEKLFF. In nucleotides, the CDR3 is TGTGCCAGCAGTTTTGGTCGGGGCTATGAAAAACTGTTTTTT. Full variable domain (rest looked up from reference TRBV27 and TRBJ1-4): EAQVTQNPRYLITVTGKKLTVTCSQNMNHEYMSWYRQDPGLGLRQIYYSMNVEVTDKGDVPEGYKVSRKEKRNFPLILESPSPNQTSLYFCASSFGRGYEKLFFGSGTQLSVL.

DNA of the CDR3: TGCAGTGCTAGAGATTTAGCGGGGGGGCCCAACGGCACAGATACGCAGTATTTT. This translates into CSARDLAGGPNGTDTQYF. This chain joins TRBV20-1 and TRBJ2-3, with TRBD2 identical over 11 bases. V lost 0 bases and J lost 1; bases outside the gene matches: 9. Germline values: CDR1 DFQATT, CDR2 SNEGSKA (reference sequence). The CDR3 is 18 residues long.

The chain is built from TRBV7-3 and TRBJ1-6, with 9 bases fitting TRBD1. The CDR3 is 15 residues long. Germline V gene sequence: CDR1 SGHTA, CDR2 FQGTGA. Germline trimming cut 4 bases from V and 8 bases from J; bases unmatched to any gene: 6. The chain's CDR3 is CASSSTGQGDSPLHF. CDR3 sequence (DNA): TGTGCCAGCAGCTCAACGGGACAGGGAGATTCACCCCTCCACTTT.

This clonotype was picked up a small number of times. The chain combines TRBV4-2 with TRBJ2-5, with a weak D call TRBD2 (5 bases). Trimming stripped 1 base from V and 5 bases from J, with 8 bases between. CDR3 length: 13 residues. The germline gives CDR1 LGHNA, CDR2 YNFKEQ. CDR3 sequence (DNA): TGTGCCAGCAGCCAAGTTAAGCGGGAGACCCAGTACTTC. Residues: CASSQVKRETQYF.